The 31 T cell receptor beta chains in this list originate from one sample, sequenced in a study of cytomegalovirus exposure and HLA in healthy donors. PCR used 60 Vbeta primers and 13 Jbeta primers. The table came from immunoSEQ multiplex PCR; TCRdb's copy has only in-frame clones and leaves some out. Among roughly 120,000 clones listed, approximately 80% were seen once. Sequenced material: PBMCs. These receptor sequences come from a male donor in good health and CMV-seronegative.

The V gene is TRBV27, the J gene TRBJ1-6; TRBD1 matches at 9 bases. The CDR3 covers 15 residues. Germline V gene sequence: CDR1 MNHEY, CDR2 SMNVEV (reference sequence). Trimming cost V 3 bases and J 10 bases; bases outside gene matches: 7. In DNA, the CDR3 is TGTGCCAGCAGTTTGGGGGGACAGGGATTCTCACCCCTCCACTTT. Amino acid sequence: CASSLGGQGFSPLHF.

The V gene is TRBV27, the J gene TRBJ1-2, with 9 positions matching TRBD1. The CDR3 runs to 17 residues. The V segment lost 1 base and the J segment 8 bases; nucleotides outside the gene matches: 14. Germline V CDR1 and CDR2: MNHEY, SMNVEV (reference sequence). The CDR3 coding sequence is TGTGCCAGCAGTTTATATGTCACAGGGGGCGCGATAAACGGCTACACCTTC. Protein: CASSLYVTGGAINGYTF.

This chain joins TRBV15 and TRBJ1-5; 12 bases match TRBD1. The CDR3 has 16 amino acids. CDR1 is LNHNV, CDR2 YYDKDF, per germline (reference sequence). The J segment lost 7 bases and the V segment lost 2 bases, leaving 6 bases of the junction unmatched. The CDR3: CATSRQGQGAIQPQHF. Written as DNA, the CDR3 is TGTGCCACCAGCAGACAGGGACAGGGGGCGATCCAGCCCCAGCATTTT.

CDR3 sequence: CASRYRGDYYNEQFF. DNA of the CDR3: TGCGCCAGCAGATACAGGGGCGATTACTACAATGAGCAGTTCTTC. This chain joins TRBV10-2 and TRBJ2-1; 7 bases line up with TRBD1. The junction had 8 bases not matched to a gene; V was cut back by 6 bases and J by 3 bases. The CDR3 is 15 residues long. Germline V gene data show CDR1 as WSHSY and CDR2 as SAAADI.

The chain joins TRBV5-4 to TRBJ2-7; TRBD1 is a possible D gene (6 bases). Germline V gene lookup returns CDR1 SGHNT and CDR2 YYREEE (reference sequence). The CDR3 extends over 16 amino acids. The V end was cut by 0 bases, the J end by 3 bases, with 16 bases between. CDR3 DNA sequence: TGTGCCAGCAGCTTGGGGCAGGGGCGCTTGGGCTACGAGCAGTACTTC. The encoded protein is CASSLGQGRLGYEQYF.

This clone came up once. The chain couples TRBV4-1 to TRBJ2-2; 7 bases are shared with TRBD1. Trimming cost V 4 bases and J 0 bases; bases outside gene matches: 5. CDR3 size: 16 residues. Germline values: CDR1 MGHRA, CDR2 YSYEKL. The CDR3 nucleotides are TGCGCCAGCAGCCTTGAGGGGGCTACGAACACCGGGGAGCTGTTTTTT. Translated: CASSLEGATNTGELFF.

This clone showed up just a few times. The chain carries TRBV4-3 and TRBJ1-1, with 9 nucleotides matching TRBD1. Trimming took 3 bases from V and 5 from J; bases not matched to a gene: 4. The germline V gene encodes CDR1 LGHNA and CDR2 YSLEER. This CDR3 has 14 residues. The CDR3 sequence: CASSQDRGWTEAFF. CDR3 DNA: TGCGCCAGCAGCCAGGACAGGGGATGGACTGAAGCTTTCTTT.

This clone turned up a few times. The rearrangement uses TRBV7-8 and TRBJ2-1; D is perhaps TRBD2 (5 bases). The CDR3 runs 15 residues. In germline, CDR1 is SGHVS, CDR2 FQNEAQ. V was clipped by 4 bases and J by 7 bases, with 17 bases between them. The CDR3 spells CASSSGLRDSNEQFF. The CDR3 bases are TGTGCCAGCAGCTCCGGGTTGAGGGATTCGAATGAGCAGTTCTTC.

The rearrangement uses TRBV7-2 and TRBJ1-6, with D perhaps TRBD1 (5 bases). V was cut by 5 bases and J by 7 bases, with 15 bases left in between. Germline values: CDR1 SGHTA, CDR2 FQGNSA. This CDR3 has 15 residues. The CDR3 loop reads CASSPVGRANSPLHF. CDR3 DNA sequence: TGTGCCAGCAGCCCTGTAGGCAGGGCAAATTCACCCCTCCACTTT. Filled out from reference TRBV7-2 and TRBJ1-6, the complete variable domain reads GAGVSQSPSNKVTEKGKDVELRCDPISGHTALYWYRQSLGQGLEFLIYFQGNSAPDKSGLPSDRFSAERTGGSVSTLTIQRTQQEDSAVYLCASSPVGRANSPLHFGNGTRLTVT.

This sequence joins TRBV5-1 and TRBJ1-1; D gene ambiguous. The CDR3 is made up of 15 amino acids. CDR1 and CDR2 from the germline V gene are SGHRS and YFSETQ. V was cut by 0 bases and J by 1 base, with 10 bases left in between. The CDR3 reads CASSLGAGTNTEAFF. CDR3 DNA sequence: TGCGCCAGCAGCTTGGGGGCGGGAACGAACACTGAAGCTTTCTTT.

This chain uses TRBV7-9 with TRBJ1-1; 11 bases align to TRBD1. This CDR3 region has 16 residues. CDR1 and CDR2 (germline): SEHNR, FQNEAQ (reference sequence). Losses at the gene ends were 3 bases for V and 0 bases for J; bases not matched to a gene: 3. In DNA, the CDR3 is TGTGCCAGCAGCTTGAGGACAGGGGGCGTGAACACTGAAGCTTTCTTT. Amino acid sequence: CASSLRTGGVNTEAFF.

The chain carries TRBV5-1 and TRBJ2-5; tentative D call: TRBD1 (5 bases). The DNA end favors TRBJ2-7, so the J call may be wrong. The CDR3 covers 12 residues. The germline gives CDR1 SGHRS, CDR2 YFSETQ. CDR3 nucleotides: TGCGCCAGCAGCCAGGACAACTACGAGCAGTACTTC. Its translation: CASSQDNYEQYF.

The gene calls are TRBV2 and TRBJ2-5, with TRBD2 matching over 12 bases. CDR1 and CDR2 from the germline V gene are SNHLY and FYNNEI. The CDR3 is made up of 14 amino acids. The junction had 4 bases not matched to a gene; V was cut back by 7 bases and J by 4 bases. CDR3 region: CASNPLAGGETQYF. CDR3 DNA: TGTGCCAGCAACCCACTAGCGGGAGGAGAGACCCAGTACTTC.

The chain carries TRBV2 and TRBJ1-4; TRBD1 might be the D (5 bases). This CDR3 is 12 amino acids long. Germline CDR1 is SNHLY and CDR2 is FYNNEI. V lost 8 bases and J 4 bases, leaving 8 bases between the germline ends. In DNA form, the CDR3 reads TGTGCCAGCTACAGGTTTAATGAAAAACTGTTTTTT. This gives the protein CASYRFNEKLFF.

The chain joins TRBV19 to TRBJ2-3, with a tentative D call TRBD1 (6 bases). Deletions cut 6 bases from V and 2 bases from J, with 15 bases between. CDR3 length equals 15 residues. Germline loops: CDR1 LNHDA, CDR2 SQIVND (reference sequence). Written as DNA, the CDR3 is TGTGCCAGTAGACGGGGCAGGGGTACCACAGATACGCAGTATTTT. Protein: CASRRGRGTTDTQYF. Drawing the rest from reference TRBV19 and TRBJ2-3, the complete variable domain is DGGITQSPKYLFRKEGQNVTLSCEQNLNHDAMYWYRQDPGQGLRLIYYSQIVNDFQKGDIAEGYSVSREKKESFPLTVTSAQKNPTAFYLCASRRGRGTTDTQYFGPGTRLTVL.

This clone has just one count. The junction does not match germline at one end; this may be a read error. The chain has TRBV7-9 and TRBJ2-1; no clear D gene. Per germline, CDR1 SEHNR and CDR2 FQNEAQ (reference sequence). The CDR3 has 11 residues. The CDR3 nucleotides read TGTGCCAGCAGCTCCAACAATGAGCAGTTCTTC. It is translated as CASSSNNEQFF. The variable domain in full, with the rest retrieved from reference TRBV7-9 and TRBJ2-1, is DTGVSQNPRHKITKRGQNVTFRCDPISEHNRLYWYRQTLGQGPEFLTYFQNEAQLEKSRLLSDRFSAERPKGSFSTLEIQRTEQGDSAMYLCASSSNNEQFFGPGTRLTVL.

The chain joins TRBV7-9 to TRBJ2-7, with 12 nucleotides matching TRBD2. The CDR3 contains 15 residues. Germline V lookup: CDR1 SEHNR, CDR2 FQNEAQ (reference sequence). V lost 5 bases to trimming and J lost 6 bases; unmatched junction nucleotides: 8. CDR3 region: CASSRLAGAASEQYF. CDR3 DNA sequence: TGTGCCAGCAGCCGACTAGCGGGAGCGGCTAGCGAGCAGTACTTC.

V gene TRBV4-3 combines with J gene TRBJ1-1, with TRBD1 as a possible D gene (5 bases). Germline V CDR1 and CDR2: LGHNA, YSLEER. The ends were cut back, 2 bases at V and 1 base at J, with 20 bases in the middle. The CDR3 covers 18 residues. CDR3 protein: CASSQILRDGVRNTEAFF. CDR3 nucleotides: TGCGCCAGCAGCCAAATCCTCAGGGATGGGGTCAGGAACACTGAAGCTTTCTTT.

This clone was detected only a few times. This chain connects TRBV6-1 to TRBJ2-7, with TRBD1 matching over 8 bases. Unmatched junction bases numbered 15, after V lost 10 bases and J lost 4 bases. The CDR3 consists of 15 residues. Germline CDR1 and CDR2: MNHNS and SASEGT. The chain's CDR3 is CATRQVATGEYEQYF. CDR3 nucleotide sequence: TGTGCCACCCGTCAGGTCGCGACAGGGGAATACGAGCAGTACTTC.

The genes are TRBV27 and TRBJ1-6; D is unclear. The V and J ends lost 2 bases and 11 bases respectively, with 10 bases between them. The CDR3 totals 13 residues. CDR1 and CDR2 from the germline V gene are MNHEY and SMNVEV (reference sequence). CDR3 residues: CASSLNRETPLHF. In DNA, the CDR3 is TGTGCCAGCAGTTTAAATCGGGAGACACCCCTCCACTTT.

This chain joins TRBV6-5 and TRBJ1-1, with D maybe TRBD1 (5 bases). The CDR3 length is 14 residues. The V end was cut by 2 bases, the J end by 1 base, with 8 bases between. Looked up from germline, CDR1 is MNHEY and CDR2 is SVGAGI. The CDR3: CASSYNTGNTEAFF. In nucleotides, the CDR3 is TGTGCCAGCAGTTACAACACAGGGAACACTGAAGCTTTCTTT.

The CDR3 protein is CASSPLTGGTYNEQFF. Written as DNA, the CDR3 is TGCGCCAGCAGCCCACTGACAGGGGGAACCTACAATGAGCAGTTCTTC. This chain links TRBV5-1 with TRBJ2-1; TRBD1 agrees at 9 bases. V lost 4 bases, J lost 2 bases, and 7 bases stayed unmatched. The CDR3 sequence is 16 residues long. Germline CDR1 SGHRS, CDR2 YFSETQ.

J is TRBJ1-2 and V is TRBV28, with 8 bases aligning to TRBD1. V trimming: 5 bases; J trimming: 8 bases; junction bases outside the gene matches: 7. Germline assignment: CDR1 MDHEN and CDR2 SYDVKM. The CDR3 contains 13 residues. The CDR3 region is CASSLRTGWGYTF. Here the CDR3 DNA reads TGTGCCAGCAGTCTACGGACAGGGTGGGGCTACACCTTC.

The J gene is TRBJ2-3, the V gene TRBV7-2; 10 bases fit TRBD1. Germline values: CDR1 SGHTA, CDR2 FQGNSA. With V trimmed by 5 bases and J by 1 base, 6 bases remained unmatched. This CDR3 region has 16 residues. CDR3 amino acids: CASSLAGTGGTDTQYF. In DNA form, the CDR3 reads TGTGCCAGCAGCCTCGCCGGGACAGGGGGCACAGATACGCAGTATTTT.

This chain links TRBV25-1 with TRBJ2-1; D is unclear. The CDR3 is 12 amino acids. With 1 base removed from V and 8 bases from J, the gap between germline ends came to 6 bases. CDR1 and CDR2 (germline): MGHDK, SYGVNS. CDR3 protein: CASSESWHEQFF. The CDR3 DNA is TGTGCCAGCAGTGAATCTTGGCATGAGCAGTTCTTC.

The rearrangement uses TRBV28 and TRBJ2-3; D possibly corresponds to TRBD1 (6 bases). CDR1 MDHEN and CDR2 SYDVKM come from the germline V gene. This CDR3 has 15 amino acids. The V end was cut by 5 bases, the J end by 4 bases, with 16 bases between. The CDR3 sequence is CASSSTGQVADTQYF. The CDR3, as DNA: TGTGCCAGCAGTAGTACAGGGCAGGTCGCAGATACGCAGTATTTT.

The CDR3 nucleotides are TGTGCCAGCAGCTTTAGCGGGAGCTCCTACAATGAGCAGTTCTTC. It translates to CASSFSGSSYNEQFF. The chain uses TRBV5-4 and TRBJ2-1; the match to TRBD2 covers 9 bases. CDR3 length equals 15 residues. With V trimmed by 2 bases and J by 0 bases, 0 bases remained unmatched. Looked up from germline, CDR1 is SGHNT and CDR2 is YYREEE (reference sequence).

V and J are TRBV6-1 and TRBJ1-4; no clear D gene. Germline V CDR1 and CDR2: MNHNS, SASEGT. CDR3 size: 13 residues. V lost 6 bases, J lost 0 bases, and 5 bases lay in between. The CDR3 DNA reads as TGTGCCAGCAGGATAGCAACTAATGAAAAACTGTTTTTT. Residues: CASRIATNEKLFF.

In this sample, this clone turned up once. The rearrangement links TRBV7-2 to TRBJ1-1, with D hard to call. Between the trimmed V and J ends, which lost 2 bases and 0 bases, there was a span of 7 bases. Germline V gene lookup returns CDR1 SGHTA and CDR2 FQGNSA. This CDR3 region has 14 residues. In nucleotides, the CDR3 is TGTGCCAGCAGCTTACTGGGCTTGAACACTGAAGCTTTCTTT. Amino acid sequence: CASSLLGLNTEAFF. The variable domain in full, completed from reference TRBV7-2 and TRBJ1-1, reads GAGVSQSPSNKVTEKGKDVELRCDPISGHTALYWYRQSLGQGLEFLIYFQGNSAPDKSGLPSDRFSAERTGGSVSTLTIQRTQQEDSAVYLCASSLLGLNTEAFFGQGTRLTVV.

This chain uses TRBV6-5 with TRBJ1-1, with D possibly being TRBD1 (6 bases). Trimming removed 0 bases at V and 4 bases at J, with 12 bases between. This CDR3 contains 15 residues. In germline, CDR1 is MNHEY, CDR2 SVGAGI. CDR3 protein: CASSYSAGAGTEAFF. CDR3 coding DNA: TGTGCCAGCAGTTACTCCGCAGGGGCGGGCACTGAAGCTTTCTTT.

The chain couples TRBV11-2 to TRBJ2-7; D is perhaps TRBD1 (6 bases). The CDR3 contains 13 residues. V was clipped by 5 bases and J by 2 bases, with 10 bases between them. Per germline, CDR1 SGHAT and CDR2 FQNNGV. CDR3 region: CASSRNRAYEQYF. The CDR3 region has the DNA TGTGCCAGCAGCCGGAACAGGGCCTACGAGCAGTACTTC. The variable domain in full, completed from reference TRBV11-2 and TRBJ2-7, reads EAGVAQSPRYKIIEKRQSVAFWCNPISGHATLYWYQQILGQGPKLLIQFQNNGVVDDSQLPKDRFSAERLKGVDSTLKIQPAKLEDSAVYLCASSRNRAYEQYFGPGTRLTVT.